Below, 21 T cell receptor beta chains from the same sample are listed, as sequenced in a study of blood T cells in healthy people across ages. Combining a sample-barcoded 5' primer with a J-beta primer mix, a second PCR ran for about 7 to 11 cycles. From the 5' RACE reads, TCRdb called clonotypes with MiXCR, one entry per CDR3 protein. The sample holds about 1.7 million distinct CDR3 sequences, over 25% seen once. The sequenced sample was blood. Every receptor here comes from a woman aged 25 to 45 in good health.

This clonotype was seen at least ten times. The genes are TRBV25-1 and TRBJ2-5; 11 bases map to TRBD2. The CDR3 covers 18 residues. CDR1 MGHDK and CDR2 SYGVNS come from the germline V gene. V lost 3 bases, J lost 5 bases, and 14 bases stayed unmatched. CDR3 loop: CASSDLGWLAGGGETQYF. CDR3 DNA: TGTGCCAGCAGTGATCTTGGATGGCTAGCGGGAGGTGGGGAGACCCAGTACTTC.

CDR3 region: CAGTGQMGEKLFF. The DNA of the CDR3 is TGTGCCGGAACTGGACAGATGGGGGAAAAACTGTTTTTT. This sequence joins TRBV6-1 and TRBJ1-4, with D tentatively TRBD1 (6 bases). This CDR3 has 13 residues. V lost 11 bases and J lost 8, with 18 bases in between. The germline gives CDR1 MNHNS, CDR2 SASEGT.

This clonotype has a handful of counts. This chain connects TRBV29-1 to TRBJ2-1; D is unclear. The CDR3 sequence is 12 residues long. Germline V gene data show CDR1 as SQVTM and CDR2 as ANQGSEA. Trimming pared 3 bases from V and 4 bases from J, leaving 7 bases between. This CDR3 reads CSVDSTYNEQFF. CDR3 in DNA: TGCAGCGTTGATTCCACATACAATGAGCAGTTCTTC.

The J gene is TRBJ2-7, the V gene TRBV28; 9 nucleotides agree with TRBD2. The DNA end is a closer match to TRBJ2-5, so the J assignment may be wrong. This CDR3 contains 18 residues. Germline V CDR1 and CDR2: MDHEN, SYDVKM. The CDR3 region is CASSLRGAERGDKETQYF. CDR3 nucleotide sequence: TGTGCCAGCAGCCTCCGCGGGGCAGAGCGGGGGGATAAAGAGACCCAGTACTTC.

This clonotype has a handful of counts. One end of the junction varies from germline; a read error may be responsible. The V call is TRBV25-1, the J call TRBJ1-1; D possibly corresponds to TRBD1 (5 bases). Germline values: CDR1 MGHDK, CDR2 SYGVNS. This CDR3 has 13 residues. This CDR3 reads CASTRDRVTEAFF. The CDR3 nucleotides read TGTGCCAGCACTCGGGACCGGGTCACTGAAGCTTTTTTT. The entire variable domain, with the rest obtained from reference TRBV25-1 and TRBJ1-1, is as follows: EADIYQTPRYLVIGTGKKITLECSQTMGHDKMYWYQQDPGMELHLIHYSYGVNSTEKGDLSSESTVSRIRTEHFPLTLESARPSHTSQYLCASTRDRVTEAFFGQGTRLTVV.

This clonotype was recorded a few times. One end of the junction varies from germline; a read error may be responsible. This chain uses TRBV7-9 with TRBJ1-5; D perhaps matches TRBD1 (5 bases). CDR1 is SEHNR, CDR2 FQNEAQ, per germline (reference sequence). This CDR3 has 15 amino acids. CDR3 nucleotide sequence: TGTGCCAGCAGCTTAGGGGACGGAGTTTATCAACCCCAGCATTTT. This translates into CASSLGDGVYQPQHF.

This chain links TRBV7-8 with TRBJ2-7; the D gene is possibly TRBD2 (6 bases). The CDR3 is made up of 16 amino acids. CDR1 is SGHVS and CDR2 is FQNEAQ in the germline V gene. The germline V and J ends were trimmed by 3 bases and 5 bases, with 20 bases remaining between them. CDR3 region: CASSFPRDERSNEQYF. Here the CDR3 DNA reads TGTGCCAGCAGCTTCCCGCGGGACGAGAGGAGCAACGAGCAGTACTTC.

The rearrangement links TRBV5-1 to TRBJ2-6; D is ambiguous. This CDR3 contains 16 residues. CDR1 and CDR2 from the germline V gene are SGHRS and YFSETQ. The V and J ends lost 0 bases and 2 bases respectively, with 9 bases between them. CDR3 nucleotides: TGCGCCAGCAGCTTGGATGGGGAAGCTGGGGCCAACGTCCTGACTTTC. This translates into CASSLDGEAGANVLTF.

As to this clonotype: An end of the junction does not agree with germline; a read error may underlie this. The J gene is TRBJ2-7, the V gene TRBV9; no firm D call. CDR3 length: 15 amino acids. Germline loops: CDR1 SGDLS, CDR2 YYNGEE. The CDR3 region is CASSVAPTSSYEQCF. The CDR3 bases are TGTGCCAGCAGCGTAGCTCCGACCTCATCCTACGAGCAGTGCTTC.

V and J are TRBV28 and TRBJ2-7, with 11 bases matching TRBD2. CDR1 is MDHEN, CDR2 SYDVKM, per germline. The CDR3 covers 14 residues. The V and J ends lost 6 bases and 0 bases, in that order; junction bases with no gene match: 1. In DNA form, the CDR3 reads TGTGCCAGCAGGACTAGCGGGGTCTCCTACGAGCAGTACTTC. It encodes CASRTSGVSYEQYF.

Only one count was recorded for this clonotype. The chain links TRBV29-1 to TRBJ1-1; perhaps TRBD1 as D (5 bases). Trimming took 7 bases from V and 1 from J, leaving 10 bases between them. The CDR3 extends over 12 amino acids. Per germline, CDR1 SQVTM and CDR2 ANQGSEA. CDR3 region: CSAVGQNTEAFF. Here the CDR3 DNA reads TGCAGCGCCGTCGGACAGAACACTGAAGCTTTCTTT. Full variable domain (outside the CDR3, taken from reference TRBV29-1 and TRBJ1-1): SAVISQKPSRDICQRGTSLTIQCQVDSQVTMMFWYRQQPGQSLTLIATANQGSEATYESGFVIDKFPISRPNLTFSTLTVSNMSPEDSSIYLCSAVGQNTEAFFGQGTRLTVV.

This clonotype was counted many times. V is TRBV28 and J is TRBJ1-2, with a weak D call TRBD1 (6 bases). CDR1 is MDHEN and CDR2 is SYDVKM in the germline V gene. The CDR3 extends over 14 amino acids. V was trimmed by 6 bases and J by 5 bases, leaving 16 bases between them. The CDR3 spells CASRSDRSPYGYTF. The DNA for the CDR3 is TGTGCCAGCAGGTCCGACAGGTCACCTTATGGCTACACCTTC.

This rearrangement joins TRBV12-1 to TRBJ2-1; the table assigns TRBD2, which was not confirmed against the DNA. TRBV12-1 is a recognized pseudogene. This CDR3 spans 16 amino acids. The CDR3 loop is CASSALGLAVANEQFF. As DNA, the CDR3 is TGTGCCAGCAGCGCCCTAGGACTAGCCGTGGCCAATGAGCAGTTCTTC.

A remark on this clonotype: With a much larger clone just one base away, this may be a read error. The chain uses TRBV12-3 or TRBV12-4 and TRBJ2-5; D uncertain. The CDR3 loop spans 12 amino acids. V was trimmed by 7 bases and J by 4 bases, leaving 10 bases between them. The CDR3 nucleotides read TGTGCCAGCATCCCATCCCGAGAGACCCAGTACTTC. Residues: CASIPSRETQYF.

This clonotype was seen a handful of times. The V gene is TRBV7-9, the J gene TRBJ2-1, with TRBD1 matching 7 bases. CDR1 is SEHNR and CDR2 is FQNEAQ in the germline V gene (reference sequence). This CDR3 has 15 amino acids. With V trimmed by 4 bases and J by 2 bases, 5 bases remained unmatched. The CDR3 nucleotides read TGTGCCAGCAGCTCGACAGGGACCACCTACAATGAGCAGTTCTTC. Encoded protein: CASSSTGTTYNEQFF.

This sequence joins TRBV3-1 and TRBJ1-4, with 8 bases matching TRBD1. With V trimmed by 4 bases and J by 5 bases, 6 bases remained unmatched. CDR1 and CDR2 from the germline V gene are LGHDT and YNNKEL (reference sequence). This CDR3 is 15 amino acids long. CDR3 bases: TGTGCCAGCAGCCGCGGGGACAGGAGAAATGAAAAACTGTTTTTT. Amino acid sequence: CASSRGDRRNEKLFF.

In the case of this clonotype: This could be a read error, since a much larger clone is one nucleotide away. This chain uses TRBV18 with TRBJ2-4, with a possible D match to TRBD2 (6 bases). The V end was cut by 9 bases, the J end by 13 bases, with 19 bases between. Germline V CDR1 and CDR2: KGHSH, LQKENI. The CDR3 has 12 residues. The CDR3 DNA sequence: TGTGCCAGGGTGGAGGGCGAAGATACCCAGTACTTC. It specifies CARVEGEDTQYF. Complete variable domain (other parts from reference TRBV18 and TRBJ2-4): NAGVMQNPRHLVRRRGQEARLRCSPMKGHSHVYWYRQLPEEGLKFMVYLQKENIIDESGMPKERFSAEFPKEGPSILRIQQVVRGDSAAYFCARVEGEDTQYFGAGTRLSVL.

This chain joins TRBV15 and TRBJ2-1; D not resolved. The J call is in doubt because the DNA end fits TRBJ2-7 better. The CDR3 has 17 amino acids. Per germline, CDR1 LNHNV and CDR2 YYDKDF (reference sequence). The CDR3 DNA sequence: TGTGCCACCAGCGCATCCCCCCCTGGTTACTCCTACAATGAGCAGTACTTC. Residues: CATSASPPGYSYNEQYF.

Worth noting for this clonotype: It is unclear where the CDR3 begins or ends on the DNA, so no DNA is shown, and the CDR3 is as TCRdb lists it. The CDR3 here is CASSRRTETHYGYTFEVKARIYF. The chain couples TRBV12-3 or TRBV12-4 to TRBJ1-2; the table calls TRBD1, which could not be checked here. The CDR3 is made up of 23 amino acids, end residues included.

The chain employs TRBV7-2 and TRBJ2-1, with D unclear. CDR1 and CDR2 from the germline V gene are SGHTA and FQGNSA. There are 13 residues in the CDR3. V lost 3 bases to trimming and J lost 10 bases, with 13 bases between them. CDR3 nucleotide sequence: TGTGCCAGCAGCTTTGGGGATGCCTACGAGCAGTTCTTC. This codes for CASSFGDAYEQFF.

V and J are TRBV6-5 and TRBJ1-1, with unresolved D. With 8 bases removed from V and 0 bases from J, the gap between germline ends came to 10 bases. The CDR3 totals 13 residues. Germline values: CDR1 MNHEY, CDR2 SVGAGI. The CDR3 loop is CASFSFLNTEAFF. In DNA form, the CDR3 reads TGTGCCAGCTTTTCCTTTCTGAACACTGAAGCTTTCTTT.